This T cell receptor beta chain is drawn from a study of blood T cell repertoires in COVID-19. This table comes from immunoSEQ multiplex PCR, and its TCRdb copy is limited to in-frame clones, with some not included. The data show roughly 200,000 clones, less than 80% seen once. Sequencing was done on a sample of peripheral blood. The receptor's source is a man aged 50 or older who had recovered from COVID-19.

The CDR3: CASSLDPAGGRETQYF. CDR3 bases: TGTGCCAGCAGCTTAGATCCCGCAGGGGGTAGGGAGACCCAGTACTTC. This rearrangement joins TRBV11-2 to TRBJ2-5; TRBD1 matches 7 bases. Germline V CDR1 and CDR2: SGHAT, FQNNGV. This CDR3 contains 16 residues. V lost 0 bases and J lost 5; bases outside the gene matches: 9. The full variable domain, with the rest looked up from reference TRBV11-2 and TRBJ2-5, is EAGVAQSPRYKIIEKRQSVAFWCNPISGHATLYWYQQILGQGPKLLIQFQNNGVVDDSQLPKDRFSAERLKGVDSTLKIQPAKLEDSAVYLCASSLDPAGGRETQYFGPGTRLLVL.